A selection of T cell receptor beta chains follows, all from one sample in a study of blood T cell repertoires in COVID-19. Produced via immunoSEQ multiplex PCR; TCRdb's table is partial and in-frame only. This table holds approximately 72,000 clones, roughly 90% found once. Sequenced input: peripheral blood. The source is a man in his fifties or sixties with acute or convalescent COVID-19. CDR3s include the opening cysteine and the closing phenylalanine or tryptophan. Fields, in order: clone size, V gene, J gene, D gene, CDR3 protein, CDR3 DNA. A D gene is named only where the DNA matches it firmly. Expanded clones are given a class, and other clones once, few, many or no size at all.

abundance: few; v_gene: TRBV5-8; j_gene: TRBJ2-7; d_gene: NA; CDR3aa: CASSWQGYEQYF; CDR3nt: TGTGCCAGCAGTTGGCAGGGCTACGAGCAGTACTTC
abundance: NA; v_gene: TRBV7-9; j_gene: TRBJ2-5; d_gene: NA; CDR3aa: CASSPQEEETQYF; CDR3nt: TGTGCCAGCAGCCCCCAGGAGGAGGAGACCCAGTACTTC
abundance: once; v_gene: TRBV5-6; j_gene: TRBJ1-2; d_gene: NA; CDR3aa: CASSLDGQGGYTF; CDR3nt: TGTGCCAGCAGCTTAGACGGTCAGGGAGGCTACACCTTC
abundance: few; v_gene: TRBV6-6; j_gene: TRBJ1-1; d_gene: NA; CDR3aa: CASSYVQGNTEAFF; CDR3nt: TGTGCCAGCAGTTATGTACAGGGGAACACTGAAGCTTTCTTT
abundance: NA; v_gene: TRBV3-1/TRBV3-2; j_gene: TRBJ2-5; d_gene: TRBD2; CDR3aa: CASSRLAGTQETQYF; CDR3nt: TGTGCCAGCAGTCGACTAGCGGGTACCCAAGAGACCCAGTACTTC
abundance: NA; v_gene: TRBV19; j_gene: TRBJ1-1; d_gene: TRBD1; CDR3aa: CASSRGTGVNTEAFF; CDR3nt: TGTGCCAGTAGTAGGGGTACAGGGGTGAACACTGAAGCTTTCTTT
abundance: NA; v_gene: TRBV6-5; j_gene: TRBJ2-7; d_gene: NA; CDR3aa: CASSQNSPSSYEQYF; CDR3nt: TGTGCCAGCAGTCAAAACTCCCCTAGCTCCTACGAGCAGTACTTC
abundance: NA; v_gene: TRBV27; j_gene: TRBJ1-5; d_gene: TRBD1; CDR3aa: CASRTGNQPQHF; CDR3nt: TGTGCCAGCAGGACAGGGAATCAGCCCCAGCATTTT
abundance: few; v_gene: TRBV5-5; j_gene: TRBJ1-3; d_gene: NA; CDR3aa: CASSSSPRGDSGNTIYF; CDR3nt: TGTGCCAGCAGCTCCTCTCCCAGGGGAGACTCTGGAAACACCATATATTTT
abundance: NA; v_gene: TRBV12-3/TRBV12-4; j_gene: TRBJ1-1; d_gene: TRBD1; CDR3aa: CASSSRTGEAFF; CDR3nt: TGTGCCAGCAGTTCCAGGACAGGGGAAGCTTTCTTT
abundance: NA; v_gene: TRBV28; j_gene: TRBJ2-5; d_gene: NA; CDR3aa: CASSLFQSQETQYF; CDR3nt: TGTGCCAGCAGTTTATTTCAGTCACAAGAGACCCAGTACTTC
abundance: NA; v_gene: TRBV2; j_gene: TRBJ2-7; d_gene: NA; CDR3aa: CASGLRRSYEQYF; CDR3nt: TGTGCCAGCGGACTGCGTCGCTCCTACGAGCAGTACTTC
abundance: NA; v_gene: TRBV9; j_gene: TRBJ1-4; d_gene: NA; CDR3aa: CASRPREGPNEKLFF; CDR3nt: TGTGCCAGCAGGCCCCGGGAGGGACCTAATGAAAAACTGTTTTTT
abundance: NA; v_gene: TRBV18; j_gene: TRBJ2-5; d_gene: NA; CDR3aa: CASSRTVQETQYF; CDR3nt: TGTGCCAGCTCACGGACAGTTCAAGAGACCCAGTACTTC
abundance: few; v_gene: TRBV5-1; j_gene: TRBJ1-5; d_gene: TRBD1; CDR3aa: CASSLGTGDQPQHF; CDR3nt: TGCGCCAGCAGCTTGGGGACAGGGGACCAGCCCCAGCATTTT
abundance: NA; v_gene: TRBV19; j_gene: TRBJ1-6; d_gene: NA; CDR3aa: CASSIQATIYNSPLHF; CDR3nt: TGTGCCAGTAGTATACAGGCGACAATCTATAATTCACCCCTCCACTTT
abundance: NA; v_gene: TRBV5-6; j_gene: TRBJ2-5; d_gene: TRBD1; CDR3aa: CASSLGNRGGWETQYF; CDR3nt: TGTGCCAGCAGCTTGGGTAACAGGGGCGGCTGGGAGACCCAGTACTTC
abundance: few; v_gene: TRBV5-4; j_gene: TRBJ1-2; d_gene: NA; CDR3aa: CASSLAEAYGYTF; CDR3nt: TGTGCCAGCAGCTTGGCAGAGGCCTATGGCTACACCTTC
abundance: NA; v_gene: TRBV7-3; j_gene: TRBJ2-5; d_gene: TRBD2; CDR3aa: CASRPPSGRGRLAGAGETQYF; CDR3nt: TGTGCCAGCCGCCCCCCCTCCGGGAGGGGGCGGCTAGCGGGGGCGGGGGAGACCCAGTACTTC
abundance: NA; v_gene: TRBV21-1; j_gene: TRBJ1-4; d_gene: NA; CDR3aa: CASSMGRGRANEKLFF; CDR3nt: TGTGCCAGCAGCATGGGCAGGGGGCGCGCTAATGAAAAACTGTTTTTT
abundance: NA; v_gene: TRBV28; j_gene: TRBJ2-2; d_gene: NA; CDR3aa: CASSPRRAYTGELFF; CDR3nt: TGTGCCAGCAGTCCCCGGAGGGCGTATACCGGGGAGCTGTTTTTT
abundance: once; v_gene: TRBV19; j_gene: TRBJ2-7; d_gene: TRBD1; CDR3aa: CASSFTGTGSYEQYF; CDR3nt: TGTGCCAGTAGTTTTACTGGGACAGGGTCCTACGAGCAGTACTTC
abundance: NA; v_gene: TRBV7-9; j_gene: TRBJ1-2; d_gene: NA; CDR3aa: CASSSTENYGYTF; CDR3nt: TGTGCCAGCAGCTCGACGGAGAACTATGGCTACACCTTC
abundance: NA; v_gene: TRBV6-5; j_gene: TRBJ2-7; d_gene: TRBD1; CDR3aa: CASSYNLLTGTEQYF; CDR3nt: TGTGCCAGCAGTTACAACCTCCTGACAGGGACCGAGCAGTACTTC
abundance: NA; v_gene: TRBV3-1/TRBV3-2; j_gene: TRBJ1-5; d_gene: NA; CDR3aa: CASSQGPNSNQPQHF; CDR3nt: TGTGCCAGCAGCCAAGGGCCCAACAGCAATCAGCCCCAGCATTTT
abundance: once; v_gene: TRBV2; j_gene: TRBJ2-3; d_gene: NA; CDR3aa: CASSDRAGFTDTQYF; CDR3nt: TGTGCCAGCAGTGACAGGGCTGGGTTTACAGATACGCAGTATTTT
abundance: NA; v_gene: TRBV4-1; j_gene: TRBJ2-5; d_gene: NA; CDR3aa: CASSHYSSGPPETQYF; CDR3nt: TGCGCCAGCAGCCACTACAGCAGCGGACCCCCAGAGACCCAGTACTTC
abundance: NA; v_gene: TRBV3-1/TRBV3-2; j_gene: TRBJ1-1; d_gene: TRBD1; CDR3aa: CASSQDGTVEAFF; CDR3nt: TGTGCCAGCAGCCAAGACGGGACAGTTGAAGCTTTCTTT
abundance: once; v_gene: TRBV30; j_gene: TRBJ1-1; d_gene: NA; CDR3aa: CAWSRSLNTEAFF; CDR3nt: TGTGCCTGGAGTCGAAGCCTCAACACTGAAGCTTTCTTT
abundance: NA; v_gene: TRBV27; j_gene: TRBJ2-7; d_gene: NA; CDR3aa: CASSGRGPSYEQYF; CDR3nt: TGTGCCTCCTCAGGGCGGGGGCCCTCCTACGAGCAGTACTTC
abundance: NA; v_gene: TRBV3-1/TRBV3-2; j_gene: TRBJ1-1; d_gene: NA; CDR3aa: CASSPAGNTEAFF; CDR3nt: TGTGCCAGCAGCCCTGCGGGGAACACTGAAGCTTTCTTT
abundance: NA; v_gene: TRBV4-1; j_gene: TRBJ2-1; d_gene: NA; CDR3aa: CASSQDARGGEQFF; CDR3nt: TGCGCCAGCAGCCAAGATGCCAGGGGCGGTGAGCAGTTCTTC
abundance: NA; v_gene: TRBV10-1; j_gene: TRBJ2-7; d_gene: NA; CDR3aa: CASSESLTAVPNF; CDR3nt: TGCGCCAGCAGTGAGTCTTTAACGGCGGTCCCAAACTTC
abundance: once; v_gene: TRBV9; j_gene: TRBJ2-5; d_gene: TRBD2; CDR3aa: CASSVGGGGQETQYF; CDR3nt: TGTGCCAGCAGCGTCGGCGGGGGGGGACAAGAGACCCAGTACTTC
abundance: NA; v_gene: TRBV2; j_gene: TRBJ2-3; d_gene: NA; CDR3aa: CASTLAPSGALTSTDTQYF; CDR3nt: TGTGCCAGCACTCTGGCCCCGAGTGGGGCCCTCACTAGCACAGATACGCAGTATTTT
abundance: NA; v_gene: TRBV20-1; j_gene: TRBJ2-7; d_gene: NA; CDR3aa: CSARGSYEQYF; CDR3nt: TGCAGTGCTAGAGGCAGCTACGAGCAGTACTTC
abundance: NA; v_gene: TRBV6-1; j_gene: TRBJ1-4; d_gene: TRBD1; CDR3aa: CASSDFQSTGYHEKLFF; CDR3nt: TGTGCCAGCAGTGATTTCCAATCGACAGGGTATCATGAAAAACTGTTTTTT
abundance: NA; v_gene: TRBV7-8; j_gene: TRBJ2-3; d_gene: NA; CDR3aa: CASSLGLARTDTQYF; CDR3nt: TGTGCCAGCAGCTTAGGGCTAGCACGCACAGATACGCAGTATTTT
abundance: NA; v_gene: TRBV7-9; j_gene: TRBJ1-1; d_gene: NA; CDR3aa: CASSLGDTNTEAFF; CDR3nt: TGTGCCAGCAGCTTAGGTGACACCAACACTGAAGCTTTCTTT
abundance: NA; v_gene: TRBV19; j_gene: TRBJ1-1; d_gene: NA; CDR3aa: CASSGGQGGTEAFF; CDR3nt: TGTGCCAGTAGTGGGGGGCAGGGAGGGACTGAAGCTTTCTTT
abundance: NA; v_gene: TRBV7-9; j_gene: TRBJ1-2; d_gene: TRBD1; CDR3aa: CASSSGQGYGYTF; CDR3nt: TGTGCCAGCAGCTCAGGACAGGGATATGGCTACACCTTC
abundance: NA; v_gene: TRBV7-2; j_gene: TRBJ2-7; d_gene: TRBD1; CDR3aa: CASSLGAGTGSYEQYF; CDR3nt: TGTGCCAGCAGCTTAGGAGCCGGGACAGGGAGCTACGAGCAGTACTTC
abundance: NA; v_gene: TRBV4-1; j_gene: TRBJ2-1; d_gene: TRBD2; CDR3aa: CASSHLAGGINEQFF; CDR3nt: TGCGCCAGCAGCCACCTAGCGGGGGGGATCAATGAGCAGTTCTTC
abundance: NA; v_gene: TRBV24-1; j_gene: TRBJ2-1; d_gene: NA; CDR3aa: CATSHFMNNEQFF; CDR3nt: TGTGCCACCAGCCACTTCATGAACAATGAGCAGTTCTTC
abundance: NA; v_gene: TRBV11-2; j_gene: TRBJ1-2; d_gene: TRBD1; CDR3aa: CASSLGTGQDGYTF; CDR3nt: TGTGCCAGCAGCTTAGGGACAGGGCAGGATGGCTACACCTTC
abundance: NA; v_gene: TRBV21-1; j_gene: TRBJ2-5; d_gene: NA; CDR3aa: CASSPPSHRSTQETQYF; CDR3nt: TGTGCCAGCAGCCCCCCGTCTCACAGGTCGACCCAAGAGACCCAGTACTTC
abundance: NA; v_gene: TRBV25-1; j_gene: TRBJ1-2; d_gene: NA; CDR3aa: CASSSEAGGYTF; CDR3nt: TGTGCCAGCAGTTCCGAAGCAGGTGGCTACACCTTC
abundance: NA; v_gene: TRBV15; j_gene: TRBJ2-5; d_gene: NA; CDR3aa: CATSRLKETQYF; CDR3nt: TGTGCCACCAGCAGATTAAAAGAGACCCAGTACTTC
abundance: NA; v_gene: TRBV7-9; j_gene: TRBJ1-1; d_gene: NA; CDR3aa: CASSRTGVSLGGTEAFF; CDR3nt: TGTGCCAGCAGCCGCACAGGCGTCTCTCTAGGTGGGACTGAAGCTTTCTTT
abundance: NA; v_gene: TRBV6-5; j_gene: TRBJ2-1; d_gene: NA; CDR3aa: CASSLIPRGYNEQFF; CDR3nt: TGTGCCAGCAGTCTCATTCCGAGGGGGTACAATGAGCAGTTCTTC
abundance: NA; v_gene: TRBV9; j_gene: TRBJ1-3; d_gene: NA; CDR3aa: CASSARVGGNTIYF; CDR3nt: TGTGCCAGCAGCGCCCGGGTGGGTGGAAACACCATATATTTT
abundance: few; v_gene: TRBV9; j_gene: TRBJ2-7; d_gene: NA; CDR3aa: CASSVSGTMASEQYF; CDR3nt: TGTGCCAGCAGCGTCTCGGGGACAATGGCTTCCGAGCAGTACTTC
abundance: NA; v_gene: TRBV18; j_gene: TRBJ2-7; d_gene: NA; CDR3aa: CASSPGGQGQSYEQYF; CDR3nt: TGTGCCAGCTCACCAGGAGGCCAAGGACAGTCCTACGAGCAGTACTTC